This T cell receptor beta chain was recorded in a study of T-cell memory formation after mild COVID-19. Study-level background: Clusters of TCRs were largely donor specific.

This clonotype was seen a handful of times. Its matching antigen is unknown. General observations from the study: Detection of some responders pre-infection suggested pre-existing cross-reactive memory T cells participated. Contracting CD4+ clones were located mainly in CM and EM, and CD8+ clones in EMRA.

CDR3 length: 13 residues. Germline CDR1 and CDR2: MGHDK and SYGVNS. The V end was cut by 1 base, the J end by 7 bases, with 7 bases between. Constant-segment primers were used for 5'RACE, and the resulting TCR alpha and TCR beta cDNA libraries carried sample barcodes and UMIs. TCRdb processed the 5' RACE reads anew with MiXCR; each CDR3 protein has one entry. The top ten hold 2% to 2.5% of the sample, which has over 120,000 distinct CDR3 sequences, about 6% seen once. The source of this sequence is an adult woman who had mild COVID-19 (a few samples of this study predate the infection). Cell type and time point are not known. This chain connects TRBV25-1 to TRBJ2-2; D may be TRBD2 (6 bases). Specimen: PBMCs or a T cell subset sorted from them (not recorded which). CDR3: CASSEWGGGELFF. CDR3 nucleotide sequence: TGTGCCAGCAGTGAATGGGGAGGCGGGGAGCTGTTTTTT.